This is a list of T cell receptor beta chains from one sample in a study of vaccination and CD4 T cells after COVID-19. A single record per CDR3 protein comes from TCRdb applying MiXCR to the PCR reads. The sample consists of thousands of distinct CDR3 sequences, 40% to 55% of them appearing once. The antigens these receptors bind are not known. The sequenced material came from CD4+ T cells from blood, cultured in vitro. These receptors all come from a human donor in good health. Both conserved end residues are part of each CDR3. The order of the fields is V gene, D gene, J gene, clone size, CDR3 protein, CDR3 DNA. The D gene is left open where the match is weak. Part of the rows lack a size; the others show once, few, many or a class for expanded clones.

TRBV7-9	.	TRBJ2-5	few	CASSSGGLETQYF	TGTGCCAGCAGCTCCGGGGGATTGGAGACCCAGTACTTC
TRBV6-1	.	TRBJ1-1	.	CASSERSANTEAFF	TGTGCCAGCAGTGAACGGTCAGCCAACACTGAAGCTTTCTTT
TRBV6-1	TRBD2	TRBJ2-2	few	CASSPLAGAIGELFF	TGTGCCAGCAGCCCCCTAGCGGGAGCGATCGGGGAGCTGTTTTTT
TRBV28	.	TRBJ1-1	.	CASIRFRGDTEAFF	TGTGCCAGCATTCGCTTCAGGGGTGACACTGAAGCTTTCTTT
TRBV30	.	TRBJ2-5	.	CAWDRSQETQYF	TGTGCCTGGGACAGAAGCCAAGAGACCCAGTACTTC
TRBV7-9	TRBD2	TRBJ2-1	.	CASSLLRGGREQFF	TGTGCCAGCAGCTTACTCCGGGGGGGCCGTGAGCAGTTCTTC
TRBV12-3/TRBV12-4	TRBD1	TRBJ1-4	.	CASSAQGATAEKLFF	TGTGCCAGCAGTGCACAGGGGGCTACTGCTGAAAAACTGTTTTTT
TRBV6-2/TRBV6-3	.	TRBJ2-5	few	CASSRKETQYF	TGTGCCAGCAGTCGAAAAGAGACCCAGTACTTC
TRBV6-1	.	TRBJ2-4	.	CAAGSGNIQYF	TGTGCAGCAGGGTCCGGAAACATTCAGTACTTC
TRBV10-3	.	TRBJ1-2	.	CAIRGGSPSAPSMTYTF	TGTGCCATCAGGGGGGGTTCCCCCTCTGCACCCTCTATGACCTACACCTTC
TRBV5-4	TRBD1	TRBJ1-1	.	CASSWGQGKNTEAFF	TGTGCCAGCAGCTGGGGACAGGGGAAGAACACTGAAGCTTTCTTT
TRBV19	TRBD1	TRBJ1-2	.	CASRPTGGNGYTF	TGTGCCAGTAGACCTACAGGGGGAAATGGCTACACCTTC
TRBV10-2	.	TRBJ2-2	few	CASSAHKAGELFF	TGCGCCAGCAGCGCTCACAAGGCCGGGGAGCTGTTTTTT
TRBV7-2	TRBD1	TRBJ1-5	.	CASSLRPGQSVNSNQPQHF	TGTGCCAGCAGCTTGAGACCGGGACAGTCGGTAAATAGCAATCAGCCCCAGCATTTT
TRBV7-9	.	TRBJ2-7	.	CASSFFQSSYEQYF	TGTGCCAGCAGCTTCTTTCAGAGCTCCTACGAGCAGTACTTC